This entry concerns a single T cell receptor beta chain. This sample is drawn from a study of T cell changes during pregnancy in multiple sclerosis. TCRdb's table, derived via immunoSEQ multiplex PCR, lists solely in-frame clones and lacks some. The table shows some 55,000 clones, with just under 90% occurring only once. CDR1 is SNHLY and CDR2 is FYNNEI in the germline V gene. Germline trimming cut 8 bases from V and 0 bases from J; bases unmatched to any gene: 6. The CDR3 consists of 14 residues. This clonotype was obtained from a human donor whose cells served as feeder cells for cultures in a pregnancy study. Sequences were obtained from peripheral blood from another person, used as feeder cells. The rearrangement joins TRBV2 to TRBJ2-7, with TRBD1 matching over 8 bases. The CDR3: CASGGQESSYEQYF. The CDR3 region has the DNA TGTGCCAGCGGGGGACAGGAAAGCTCCTACGAGCAGTACTTC. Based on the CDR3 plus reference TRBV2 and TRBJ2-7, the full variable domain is EPEVTQTPSHQVTQMGQEVILRCVPISNHLYFYWYRQILGQKVEFLVSFYNNEISEKSEIFDDQFSVERPDGSNFTLKIRSTKLEDSAMYFCASGGQESSYEQYFGPGTRLTVT.